The 6 T cell receptor beta chains below come from one sample, sequenced in a study of blood T cell repertoires in COVID-19. Clones were sequenced by immunoSEQ multiplex PCR, and TCRdb holds only the in-frame ones, with some missing. The sample comprises about 250,000 clones, roughly 80% of which are singletons, and about 5% rests with the top ten. Material: PBMCs or T cells enriched from blood (not recorded which). Receptors were obtained from a man aged 40-55 years who had been exposed to COVID-19.

The chain uses TRBV12-5 and TRBJ2-7; 11 nucleotides align to TRBD1. With 7 bases clipped from V and 3 bases from J, the junction kept 8 bases outside the gene matches. The CDR3 is made up of 15 amino acids. Looked up from germline, CDR1 is LGHNT and CDR2 is FRNRAP. For the CDR3, the DNA is TGTGCTAGTGCCCTGGGGGACAGGGGGTACTACGAGCAGTACTTC. Its protein product is CASALGDRGYYEQYF.

This clone occurred once. For the CDR3, the DNA is TGCGCCAGCAGCTATACTAGCGGGACGGCAGATACGCAGTATTTT. Translated: CASSYTSGTADTQYF. This chain connects TRBV5-1 to TRBJ2-3, with 10 bases that match TRBD2. Germline loops: CDR1 SGHRS, CDR2 YFSETQ. V was pared by 3 bases and J by 4 bases, with 5 bases of the junction left unmatched. The CDR3 contains 15 residues.

The V call is TRBV6-4, the J call TRBJ2-1; 10 bases fit TRBD2. The CDR3 runs to 16 residues. Trimming cost V 2 bases and J 6 bases; bases outside gene matches: 7. Germline values: CDR1 MRHNA, CDR2 SNTAGT. The CDR3 loop is CASSDASGSLGNEQFF. DNA for the CDR3: TGTGCCAGCAGTGACGCTAGCGGGAGCTTGGGCAATGAGCAGTTCTTC.

The chain employs TRBV13 and TRBJ2-7, with D possibly matching TRBD1 (6 bases). CDR1 is PRHDT, CDR2 FYEKMQ, per germline (reference sequence). This CDR3 has 15 amino acids. Trimming stripped 0 bases from V and 3 bases from J, with 12 bases between. CDR3 sequence: CASSLGAGDLYEQYF. The CDR3 nucleotides read TGTGCCAGCAGCTTAGGTGCAGGGGATCTCTACGAGCAGTACTTC.

This sequence joins TRBV14 and TRBJ1-1; D is ambiguous. Trimming stripped 1 base from V and 4 bases from J, with 13 bases between. Germline-derived CDR1 and CDR2 are SGHDN and FVKESK. The CDR3 is 15 amino acids. The DNA for the CDR3 is TGTGCCAGCAGCCAAGTAGTATTCGGTTCCACTGAAGCTTTCTTT. Its protein is CASSQVVFGSTEAFF.

The chain couples TRBV19 to TRBJ2-7, with D uncertain. The CDR3 extends over 14 amino acids. The V gene lost 3 bases and the J gene lost 1 base, with 10 bases spanning the gap. The germline CDR1 and CDR2 sequences are LNHDA and SQIVND (reference sequence). DNA for the CDR3: TGTGCCAGTAGTATTACAACAGATTCCTACGAGCAGTACTTC. This codes for CASSITTDSYEQYF. Full variable domain (outside the CDR3, taken from reference TRBV19 and TRBJ2-7): DGGITQSPKYLFRKEGQNVTLSCEQNLNHDAMYWYRQDPGQGLRLIYYSQIVNDFQKGDIAEGYSVSREKKESFPLTVTSAQKNPTAFYLCASSITTDSYEQYFGPGTRLTVT.